These 22 T cell receptor beta chains were all obtained from the same sample, sequenced in a study of Ad26.COV2.S vaccination and SARS-CoV-2 variants. Using immunoSEQ multiplex PCR, the repertoire was profiled, and TCRdb retains in-frame clones only, with some absent. The repertoire has around 370,000 clones, 90% to 95% of them found once; the top ten carry roughly 3.9%. The sequences come from peripheral blood, collected after recovery from COVID-19. These TCRs come from a human donor who had recovered from COVID-19.

CDR3 in DNA: TGTGCCAGCAGCTTAGTGGCCGGGGCCCTGTCCTACAATGAGCAGTTCTTC. This gives the protein CASSLVAGALSYNEQFF. J is TRBJ2-1 and V is TRBV11-2; D could derive from TRBD1 or TRBD2 (5 bases each). Germline V lookup: CDR1 SGHAT, CDR2 FQNNGV. CDR3 size: 17 residues. V was cut by 1 base and J by 1 base, with 14 bases left in between.

The rearrangement links TRBV10-3 to TRBJ2-1; D perhaps matches TRBD1 (5 bases). V was cut by 3 bases and J by 3 bases, with 15 bases left in between. The CDR3 runs to 16 residues. CDR1 is ENHRY and CDR2 is SYGVKD in the germline V gene. The CDR3 is CAISDLGTTVYNEQFF. The CDR3 region has the DNA TGTGCCATCAGTGACCTGGGTACGACAGTCTACAATGAGCAGTTCTTC.

The V call is TRBV19, the J call TRBJ2-1, with 9 nucleotides matching TRBD1. The ends lost 5 bases at V and 4 bases at J; junction bases unmatched: 6. Germline CDR1 reads LNHDA; CDR2 reads SQIVND (reference sequence). The CDR3 sequence is 15 residues long. The CDR3 DNA follows: TGTGCCAGTAGTGACCGGGACAGGGATTACAATGAGCAGTTCTTC. This gives the protein CASSDRDRDYNEQFF.

This chain connects TRBV6-2 or TRBV6-3 to TRBJ1-1; 8 nucleotides line up with TRBD1. CDR1 MNHEY and CDR2 SVGEGT come from the germline V gene. V gave up 4 bases and J gave up 3 bases; unmatched junction bases: 10. The CDR3 covers 16 residues. CDR3 DNA sequence: TGTGCCAGCAGTTTCCTCAGGGGGCCCCTCCACACTGAAGCTTTCTTT. It specifies CASSFLRGPLHTEAFF.

The CDR3 reads CASSPWTGNSPLHF. The CDR3 coding sequence is TGTGCCAGTAGTCCCTGGACAGGGAATTCACCCCTCCACTTT. The chain carries TRBV19 and TRBJ1-6; 8 bases are a match to TRBD1. Germline lookup yields CDR1 LNHDA and CDR2 SQIVND (reference sequence). J was trimmed by 7 bases and V by 5 bases; bases with no gene match: 4. This CDR3 comprises 14 residues.

The V and J genes are TRBV9 and TRBJ1-2, with 9 bases that match TRBD1. Germline V gene sequence: CDR1 SGDLS, CDR2 YYNGEE. This CDR3 is built from 17 residues. V shed 0 bases, J shed 4 bases, and the junction held 10 bases outside the gene matches. The CDR3 protein is CASSVGSGTGFSYGYTF. DNA of the CDR3: TGTGCCAGCAGCGTAGGTTCGGGGACAGGGTTTAGCTATGGCTACACCTTC.

V and J are TRBV11-2 and TRBJ2-7; the D is unclear. Looked up from germline, CDR1 is SGHAT and CDR2 is FQNNGV. The CDR3 is 12 residues long. V lost 2 bases and J 3 bases, leaving 5 bases between the germline ends. This CDR3 reads CASSLSHYEQYF. The CDR3 DNA reads TGTGCCAGCAGCTTATCTCACTACGAGCAGTACTTC.

This clone was counted between two and nine times. CDR3 region: CASSPGTGRYEQYF. DNA of the CDR3: TGTGCCAGTAGTCCCGGGACAGGACGCTACGAGCAGTACTTC. The chain is built from TRBV19 and TRBJ2-7, with 8 bases matching TRBD1. Trimming took 5 bases from V and 3 from J; bases not matched to a gene: 6. The germline V gene has CDR1 LNHDA and CDR2 SQIVND (reference sequence). The CDR3 sequence is 14 residues long.

This sequence joins TRBV27 and TRBJ1-1; tentative D call: TRBD1 (5 bases). CDR1 MNHEY and CDR2 SMNVEV come from the germline V gene (reference sequence). With 8 bases removed from V and 1 base from J, the gap between germline ends came to 11 bases. The CDR3 totals 13 residues. The CDR3 region has the DNA TGTGCCAGCGGCCGACAGCCGAACACTGAAGCTTTCTTT. Protein product: CASGRQPNTEAFF.

The chain links TRBV25-1 to TRBJ2-2; D remains unclear. V was pared by 6 bases and J by 3 bases, with 17 bases between. The CDR3 runs to 16 residues. Germline V CDR1 and CDR2: MGHDK, SYGVNS. CDR3 region: CASRGLPGRYTGELFF. For the CDR3, the DNA is TGTGCCAGCAGAGGTCTACCGGGTCGTTACACCGGGGAGCTGTTTTTT.

The gene calls are TRBV29-1 and TRBJ2-3; no clear D. This CDR3 comprises 12 residues. Per the germline V gene, CDR1 is SQVTM and CDR2 is ANQGSEA. V lost 0 bases and J 2 bases, leaving 3 bases between the germline ends. CDR3 sequence (DNA): TGCAGCGTTGAAGAAGCCACAGATACGCAGTATTTT. This gives the protein CSVEEATDTQYF.

A single count supports this clone. The chain combines TRBV5-4 with TRBJ2-5, with 9 bases lining up with TRBD2. There are 15 residues in the CDR3. CDR1 is SGHNT, CDR2 YYREEE, per germline (reference sequence). V lost 4 bases to trimming and J lost 5 bases; unmatched junction nucleotides: 9. CDR3 protein: CASSPRSSGVETQYF. The CDR3, as DNA: TGTGCCAGCAGCCCCCGGTCTAGCGGGGTGGAGACCCAGTACTTC.

The chain has TRBV3-1 (or the pseudogene TRBV3-2) and TRBJ1-5; D uncertain. Germline V gives CDR1 LGHDT, CDR2 YNNKEL (reference sequence). Trimming shortened V by 4 bases and J by 5 bases, and 12 bases separated the two germline ends. The CDR3 is 14 residues long. The CDR3 loop reads CASSPDTRHQPQHF. DNA for the CDR3: TGTGCCAGCAGCCCTGACACCCGTCATCAGCCCCAGCATTTT.

J is TRBJ2-1 and V is TRBV9; perhaps TRBD2 as D (5 bases). From germline, CDR1 is SGDLS and CDR2 YYNGEE. The CDR3 is made up of 13 amino acids. V was shortened by 3 bases and J by 6 bases, with 10 bases between the two germline ends. For the CDR3, the DNA is TGTGCCAGCAGCGCCACTAGGTTCAATGAGCAGTTCTTC. Its translation is CASSATRFNEQFF.

In regard to this clone: One junction end does not reproduce the germline sequence, and a read error may be involved. The gene calls are TRBV4-1 and TRBJ1-1; D uncertain. Per germline, CDR1 MGHRA and CDR2 YSYEKL. CDR3 length: 10 residues. Here the CDR3 reads CASSQGTIIF. As DNA, the CDR3 is TGCGCCAGCAGCCAAGGGACGATAATCTTT.

This chain joins TRBV14 and TRBJ1-1; tentatively, D is TRBD1 (5 bases). V lost 5 bases to trimming and J lost 2 bases, with 12 bases between them. This CDR3 spans 14 amino acids. Germline-derived CDR1 and CDR2 are SGHDN and FVKESK. The chain's CDR3 is CASSDQGGNTEAFF. As DNA, the CDR3 is TGTGCCAGCAGCGATCAGGGCGGCAACACTGAAGCTTTCTTT.

The rearrangement links TRBV27 to TRBJ1-2; weak D call: TRBD1 (6 bases). Germline CDR1 MNHEY, CDR2 SMNVEV (reference sequence). Trimming removed 2 bases from V and 5 bases from J, with 15 bases in between. The CDR3 runs to 15 residues. The CDR3 nucleotides read TGTGCCAGCAGTTTAGCCCCGCCCAGGGGATATGGCTACACCTTC. This codes for CASSLAPPRGYGYTF.

The V gene is TRBV5-1, the J gene TRBJ1-2; D unresolved. CDR1 is SGHRS and CDR2 is YFSETQ in the germline V gene. The CDR3 has 13 amino acids. V lost 0 bases and J 4 bases, leaving 7 bases between the germline ends. The CDR3 sequence is CASSLDVGYGYTF. The DNA of the CDR3 is TGCGCCAGCAGCTTGGATGTAGGCTATGGCTACACCTTC.

The rearrangement links TRBV2 to TRBJ1-1; D call uncertain. V gave up 5 bases and J gave up 1 base, with 8 bases separating them. Germline CDR1 and CDR2: SNHLY and FYNNEI. CDR3 length: 13 amino acids. In DNA, the CDR3 is TGTGCCAGCAGTCTGGAGACGAACACTGAAGCTTTCTTT. Its protein product is CASSLETNTEAFF.

The chain recombines TRBV18 with TRBJ1-1; unclear D gene. Germline V gene sequence: CDR1 KGHSH, CDR2 LQKENI. The CDR3 totals 13 residues. V shed 4 bases and J shed 0 bases, with 6 bases lying between them. In DNA form, the CDR3 reads TGTGCCAGCTCACAACCTATGAACACTGAAGCTTTCTTT. It is translated as CASSQPMNTEAFF. Based on the CDR3 plus reference TRBV18 and TRBJ1-1, the full variable domain is NAGVMQNPRHLVRRRGQEARLRCSPMKGHSHVYWYRQLPEEGLKFMVYLQKENIIDESGMPKERFSAEFPKEGPSILRIQQVVRGDSAAYFCASSQPMNTEAFFGQGTRLTVV.

Comments on this clone: The junction differs from germline at one of its ends, possibly a read error. V is TRBV7-7 and J is TRBJ1-4; D possibly corresponds to TRBD1 (5 bases). From germline, CDR1 is SSHAT and CDR2 FNYEAQ (reference sequence). CDR3 length: 14 residues. CDR3 coding DNA: TGTGCTAGCAGCGCGACCAGGGATAATGAAAAACTGTTTTTT. Its translation is CASSATRDNEKLFF.

The chain links TRBV19 to TRBJ2-7, with 8 positions matching TRBD1. This CDR3 spans 16 amino acids. Losses at the gene ends were 4 bases for V and 4 bases for J; bases not matched to a gene: 12. Germline lookup yields CDR1 LNHDA and CDR2 SQIVND (reference sequence). CDR3: CASSTIQGAPAYEQYF. In nucleotides, the CDR3 is TGTGCCAGTAGTACGATCCAGGGGGCCCCAGCGTACGAGCAGTACTTC.